Shown below are 19 T cell receptor beta chains from a single sample sequenced in a study of T cells in Graves' hyperthyroidism and ophthalmopathy. What was amplified from RNA transcripts were TCR beta CDR3 regions. First-round RT-PCR targeting the TCR CDR3 was performed with the HTBI primer set. TCRdb recomputed calls from the multiplex PCR reads with MiXCR, one row per CDR3 protein. The sample has under 300,000 distinct CDR3 sequences; 13% to 15% are singletons. What was sequenced was blood. The source of these receptors is a woman between 35 and 50 years old with Graves' hyperthyroidism that later progressed to Graves' ophthalmopathy.

This clonotype was seen at least ten times. The chain carries TRBV18 and TRBJ1-1; D unresolved. With 0 bases removed from V and 0 bases from J, the gap between germline ends came to 17 bases. CDR3 length equals 18 residues. Germline V gene sequence: CDR1 KGHSH, CDR2 LQKENI. The CDR3 spells CASSPPGKGSIMNTEAFF. The CDR3 DNA is TGTGCCAGCTCACCACCGGGGAAGGGATCCATCATGAACACTGAAGCTTTCTTT. The full variable domain, its missing parts supplied by reference TRBV18 and TRBJ1-1, is NAGVMQNPRHLVRRRGQEARLRCSPMKGHSHVYWYRQLPEEGLKFMVYLQKENIIDESGMPKERFSAEFPKEGPSILRIQQVVRGDSAAYFCASSPPGKGSIMNTEAFFGQGTRLTVV.

The chain uses TRBV11-2 and TRBJ2-1; 16 positions agree with TRBD2. Germline V gene data show CDR1 as SGHAT and CDR2 as FQNNGV. Trimming at V came to 0 bases and at J to 7 bases, leaving 12 bases not matched to a gene. The CDR3 is 20 amino acids. The CDR3, as DNA: TGTGCCAGCAGCTTAGAGGGGACTAGCGGGAGGGCGTCTTCTAGGAATGAGCAGTTCTTC. Its protein product is CASSLEGTSGRASSRNEQFF.

This clonotype was seen ten or more times. The gene calls are TRBV19 and TRBJ2-1; TRBD2 matches 9 bases. The CDR3 has 19 residues. The junction had 18 bases not matched to a gene; V was cut back by 0 bases and J by 9 bases. Germline CDR1 LNHDA, CDR2 SQIVND (reference sequence). The CDR3 nucleotides are TGTGCCAGTAGTATAGATGTGAGCCCTAGCGGGATCTCAACGGGTGAGCAGTTCTTC. It codes for CASSIDVSPSGISTGEQFF.

V gene TRBV19 combines with J gene TRBJ2-1; D gene ambiguous. The V gene lost 5 bases and the J gene lost 4 bases, with 9 bases spanning the gap. The CDR3 sequence is 13 residues long. Per the germline V gene, CDR1 is LNHDA and CDR2 is SQIVND (reference sequence). Here the CDR3 reads CASSPPWYNEQFF. CDR3 DNA: TGTGCCAGTAGTCCCCCCTGGTACAATGAGCAGTTCTTC.

At least ten counts were recorded for this clonotype. The CDR3 sequence is CASSPGLAGEEQFF. For the CDR3, the DNA is TGTGCCAGCAGCCCAGGACTAGCGGGAGAAGAGCAGTTCTTC. The chain couples TRBV3-1 to TRBJ2-1, with 13 positions matching TRBD2. Trimming cost V 4 bases and J 10 bases; bases outside gene matches: 4. Germline-derived CDR1 and CDR2 are LGHDT and YNNKEL (reference sequence). The length of the CDR3 is 14 residues.

J is TRBJ2-2 and V is TRBV15; D may be TRBD1 or TRBD2 (5 bases each). V was cut by 2 bases and J by 8 bases, with 15 bases left in between. This CDR3 region has 15 residues. Germline CDR1 is LNHNV and CDR2 is YYDKDF (reference sequence). The DNA of the CDR3 is TGTGCCACCAGCAGACGGGGCTCCCCGGGGGGGGAGCTGTTTTTT. Translating gives CATSRRGSPGGELFF.

This clonotype has just a few counts. The rearrangement links TRBV14 to TRBJ1-2; the D is unclear. Looked up from germline, CDR1 is SGHDN and CDR2 is FVKESK. V was cut by 4 bases and J by 0 bases, with 9 bases left in between. The CDR3 runs to 14 residues. The CDR3 spells CASSRKVTNYGYTF. Here the CDR3 DNA reads TGTGCCAGCAGCCGAAAAGTAACTAACTATGGCTACACCTTC.

This clonotype was counted ten times or more. The CDR3 reads CAWSVLSNEQFF. Written as DNA, the CDR3 is TGTGCCTGGAGTGTACTATCCAATGAGCAGTTCTTC. This sequence joins TRBV30 and TRBJ2-1; D remains unclear. This CDR3 comprises 12 residues. Germline V gene data show CDR1 as GTSNPN and CDR2 as SVGIG (reference sequence). The V gene lost 0 bases and the J gene lost 6 bases, with 6 bases spanning the gap.

The table lists this clonotype with many counts. The rearrangement joins TRBV20-1 to TRBJ2-7, with a tentative D call TRBD1 (7 bases). Germline assignment: CDR1 DFQATT and CDR2 SNEGSKA (reference sequence). This CDR3 spans 13 amino acids. Trimming took off 5 bases at V and 4 bases at J, with 15 bases between the two ends. The CDR3 coding sequence is TGCAGTGCTTACAGACAGGGAGGTTACGAGCAGTACTTC. Amino acids: CSAYRQGGYEQYF.

This clonotype was counted at least ten times. J is TRBJ2-4 and V is TRBV18; D is ambiguous. This CDR3 has 12 amino acids. CDR1 and CDR2 (germline): KGHSH, LQKENI. Trimming removed 4 bases at V and 10 bases at J, with 11 bases between. The CDR3 protein is CASSRGLEIQYF. DNA for the CDR3: TGTGCCAGCTCACGGGGATTGGAAATTCAGTACTTC.

This clonotype was observed many times. This chain links TRBV12-3 or TRBV12-4 with TRBJ1-4; D is ambiguous. The germline V and J ends were trimmed by 6 bases and 7 bases, with 3 bases remaining between them. CDR3 length equals 10 residues. The DNA of the CDR3 is TGTGCCAGCAGAGGTGAAAAACTGTTTTTT. It is translated as CASRGEKLFF.

This clonotype was counted at least ten times. The rearrangement uses TRBV11-2 and TRBJ2-7; D ambiguous. V lost 3 bases and J lost 3, with 9 bases in between. Germline V gives CDR1 SGHAT, CDR2 FQNNGV. There are 13 residues in the CDR3. Written as DNA, the CDR3 is TGTGCCAGCAGCTTGGTTGGTGGCTACGAGCAGTACTTC. As protein: CASSLVGGYEQYF.

This clonotype was observed at least ten times. This sequence joins TRBV6-6 and TRBJ2-1, with D unclear. V was clipped by 2 bases and J by 6 bases, with 11 bases between them. Germline loops: CDR1 MNHNY, CDR2 SVGAGI (reference sequence). The CDR3 contains 14 residues. As DNA, the CDR3 is TGTGCCAGCAGTTACGTGGCGTCCAGCAATGAGCAGTTCTTC. It yields the protein CASSYVASSNEQFF.

There are a few counts of this clonotype. This may arise from a read error, as a much more abundant clone is one base away. This chain joins TRBV28 and TRBJ2-5, with 12 bases lining up with TRBD1. The ends lost 5 bases at V and 13 bases at J; junction bases unmatched: 11. The CDR3 sequence is 14 residues long. From germline, CDR1 is MDHEN and CDR2 SYDVKM. CDR3 in amino acids: CASSRGQGAIHTYF. DNA of the CDR3: TGTGCCAGCAGTCGGGGACAGGGGGCGATCCATACGTACTTC.

This clonotype was seen at least ten times. The CDR3: CASSTHPGGSGKRNEQFF. Here the CDR3 DNA reads TGTGCCAGTAGTACCCACCCTGGGGGCAGCGGGAAGCGCAATGAGCAGTTCTTC. The chain has TRBV19 and TRBJ2-1, with D possibly TRBD2 on 7 matching bases. The CDR3 totals 18 residues. The germline V gene encodes CDR1 LNHDA and CDR2 SQIVND (reference sequence). V lost 4 bases and J 6 bases, leaving 25 bases between the germline ends.

This clonotype was detected a few times. Written as DNA, the CDR3 is TGCAGCGTTGATGACGGGGGCGCGTACAATGAGCAGTTCTTC. This encodes CSVDDGGAYNEQFF. This chain uses TRBV29-1 with TRBJ2-1; D tentatively reads TRBD1 or TRBD2 (6 bases each). Germline loops: CDR1 SQVTM, CDR2 ANQGSEA. Trimming cost V 3 bases and J 4 bases, with 13 bases left between them. The CDR3 is 14 amino acids.

The chain employs TRBV5-5 and TRBJ1-2; D ambiguous. The CDR3 contains 14 residues. V lost 4 bases to trimming and J lost 5 bases, with 15 bases between them. Germline CDR1 SGHKS, CDR2 YYEKEE (reference sequence). The CDR3 DNA is TGTGCCAGCAGCAGGCACGGGGATAATTATGGCTACACCTTC. Its protein product is CASSRHGDNYGYTF.

This clonotype was seen many times. The chain recombines TRBV6-1 with TRBJ2-1, with D tentatively TRBD1 (5 bases). CDR3 length: 14 amino acids. Trimming took 3 bases from V and 8 from J, leaving 14 bases between them. Germline CDR1 reads MNHNS; CDR2 reads SASEGT. The CDR3 sequence: CASSDPIGAHEQFF. The DNA of the CDR3 is TGTGCCAGCAGTGATCCGATAGGGGCCCATGAGCAGTTCTTC.

This clonotype was picked up many times. The chain joins TRBV5-8 to TRBJ1-1; possible D gene TRBD1, 5 bases. In germline, CDR1 is SGHTS, CDR2 YDEGEE. The CDR3 is 14 amino acids. V lost 4 bases to trimming and J lost 1 base, with 11 bases between them. In nucleotides, the CDR3 is TGTGCCAGCAGCCACATAACAGGGAACACTGAAGCTTTCTTT. The encoded protein is CASSHITGNTEAFF.